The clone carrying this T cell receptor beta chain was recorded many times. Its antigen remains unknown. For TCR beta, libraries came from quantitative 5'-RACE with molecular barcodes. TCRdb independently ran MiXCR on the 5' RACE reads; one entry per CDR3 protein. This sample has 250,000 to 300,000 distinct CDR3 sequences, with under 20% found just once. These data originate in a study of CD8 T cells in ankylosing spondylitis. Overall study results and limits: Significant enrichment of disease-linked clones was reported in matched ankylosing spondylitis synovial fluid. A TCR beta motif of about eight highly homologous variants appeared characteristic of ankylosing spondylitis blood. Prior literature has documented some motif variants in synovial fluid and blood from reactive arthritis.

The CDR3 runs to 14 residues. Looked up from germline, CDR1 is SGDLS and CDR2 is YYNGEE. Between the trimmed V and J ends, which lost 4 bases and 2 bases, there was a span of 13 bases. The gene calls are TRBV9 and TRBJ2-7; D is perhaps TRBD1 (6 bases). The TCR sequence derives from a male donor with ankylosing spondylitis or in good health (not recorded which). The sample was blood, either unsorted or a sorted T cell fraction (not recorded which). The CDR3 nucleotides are TGTGCCAGCAGCCCCGGACAGAGAACCTACGAGCAGTACTTC. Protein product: CASSPGQRTYEQYF. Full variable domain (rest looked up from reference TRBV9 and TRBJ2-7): DSGVTQTPKHLITATGQRVTLRCSPRSGDLSVYWYQQSLDQGLQFLIQYYNGEERAKGNILERFSAQQFPDLHSELNLSSLELGDSALYFCASSPGQRTYEQYFGPGTRLTVT.